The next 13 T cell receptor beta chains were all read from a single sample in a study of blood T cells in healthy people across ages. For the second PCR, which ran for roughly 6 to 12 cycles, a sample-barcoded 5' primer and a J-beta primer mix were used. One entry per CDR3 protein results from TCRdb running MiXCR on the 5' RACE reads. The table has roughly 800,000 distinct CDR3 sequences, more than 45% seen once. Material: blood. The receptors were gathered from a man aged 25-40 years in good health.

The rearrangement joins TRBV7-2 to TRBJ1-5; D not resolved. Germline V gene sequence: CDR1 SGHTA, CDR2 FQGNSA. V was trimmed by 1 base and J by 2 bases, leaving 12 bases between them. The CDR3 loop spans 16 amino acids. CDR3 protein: CASSLVISRGNQPQHF. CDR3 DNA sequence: TGTGCCAGCAGCTTAGTTATTTCCCGTGGCAATCAGCCCCAGCATTTT.

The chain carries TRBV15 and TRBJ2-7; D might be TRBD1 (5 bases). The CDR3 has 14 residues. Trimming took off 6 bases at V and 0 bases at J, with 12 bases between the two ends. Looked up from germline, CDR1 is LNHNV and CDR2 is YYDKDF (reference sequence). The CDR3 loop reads CATSIRGYSYEQYF. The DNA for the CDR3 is TGTGCCACCAGTATAAGGGGATACTCCTACGAGCAGTACTTC.

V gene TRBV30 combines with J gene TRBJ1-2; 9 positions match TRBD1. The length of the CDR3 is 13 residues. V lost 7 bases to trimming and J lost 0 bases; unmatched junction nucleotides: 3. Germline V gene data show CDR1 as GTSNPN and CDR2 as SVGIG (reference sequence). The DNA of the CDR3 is TGTGCCTTAACAGGGGGCACTAACTATGGCTACACCTTC. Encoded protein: CALTGGTNYGYTF.

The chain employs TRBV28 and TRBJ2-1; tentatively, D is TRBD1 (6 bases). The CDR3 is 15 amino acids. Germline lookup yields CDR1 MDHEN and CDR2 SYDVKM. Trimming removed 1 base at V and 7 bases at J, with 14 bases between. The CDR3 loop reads CASSLYSTGRNEQFF. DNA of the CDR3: TGTGCCAGCAGTTTATACTCGACAGGACGGAATGAGCAGTTCTTC.

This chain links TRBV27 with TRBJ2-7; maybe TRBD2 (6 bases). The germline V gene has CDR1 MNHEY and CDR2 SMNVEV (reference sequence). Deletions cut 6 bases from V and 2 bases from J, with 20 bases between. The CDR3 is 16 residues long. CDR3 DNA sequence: TGTGCCAGCAGGCCGGGACTCTTATCTCCGGCCTACGAGCAGTACTTC. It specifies CASRPGLLSPAYEQYF.

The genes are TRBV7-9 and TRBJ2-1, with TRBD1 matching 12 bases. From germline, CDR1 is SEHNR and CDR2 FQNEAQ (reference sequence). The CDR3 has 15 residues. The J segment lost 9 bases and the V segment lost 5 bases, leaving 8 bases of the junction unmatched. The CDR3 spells CASSHRDRGRGEQFF. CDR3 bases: TGTGCCAGCAGCCACCGGGACAGGGGGCGAGGTGAGCAGTTCTTC.

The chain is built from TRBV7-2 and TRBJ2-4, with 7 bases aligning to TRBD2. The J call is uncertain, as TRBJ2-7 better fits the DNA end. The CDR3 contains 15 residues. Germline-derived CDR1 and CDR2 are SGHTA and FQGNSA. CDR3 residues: CASSLVGTTSYEQYF. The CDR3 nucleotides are TGTGCCAGCAGCTTAGTCGGGACTACAAGCTACGAGCAGTACTTC.

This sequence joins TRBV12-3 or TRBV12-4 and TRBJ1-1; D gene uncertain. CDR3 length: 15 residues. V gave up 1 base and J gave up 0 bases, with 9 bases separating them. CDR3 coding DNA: TGTGCCAGCAGTTTAGGCGGCAGGATGAACACTGAAGCTTTCTTT. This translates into CASSLGGRMNTEAFF.

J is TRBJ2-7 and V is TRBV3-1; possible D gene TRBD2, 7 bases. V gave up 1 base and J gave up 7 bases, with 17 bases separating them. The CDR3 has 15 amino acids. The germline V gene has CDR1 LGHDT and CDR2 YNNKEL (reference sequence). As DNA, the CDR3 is TGTGCCAGCAGCCAAGCCGCGGCGGGGGCCGATGAGCAGTACTTC. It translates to CASSQAAAGADEQYF.

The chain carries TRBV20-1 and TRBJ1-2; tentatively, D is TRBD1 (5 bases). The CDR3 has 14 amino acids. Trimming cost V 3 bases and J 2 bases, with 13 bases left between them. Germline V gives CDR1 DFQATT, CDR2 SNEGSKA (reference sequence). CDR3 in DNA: TGCAGTGCTAGGGGTAGGGGCTCAAACTATGGCTACACCTTC. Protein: CSARGRGSNYGYTF.

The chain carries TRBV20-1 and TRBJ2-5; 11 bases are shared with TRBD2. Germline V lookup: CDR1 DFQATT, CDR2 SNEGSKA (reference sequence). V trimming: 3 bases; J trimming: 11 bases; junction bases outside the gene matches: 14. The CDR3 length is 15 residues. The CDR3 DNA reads TGCAGTGCTAGTACACTAGCGGGAGCCTACAATGAGCAGTACTTC. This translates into CSASTLAGAYNEQYF.

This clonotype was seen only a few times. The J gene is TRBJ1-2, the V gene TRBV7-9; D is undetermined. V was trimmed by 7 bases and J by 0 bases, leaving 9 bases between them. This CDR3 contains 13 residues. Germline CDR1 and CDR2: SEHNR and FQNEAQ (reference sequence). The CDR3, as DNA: TGTGCCAGCAACAAAGGGACTAACTATGGCTACACCTTC. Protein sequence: CASNKGTNYGYTF.

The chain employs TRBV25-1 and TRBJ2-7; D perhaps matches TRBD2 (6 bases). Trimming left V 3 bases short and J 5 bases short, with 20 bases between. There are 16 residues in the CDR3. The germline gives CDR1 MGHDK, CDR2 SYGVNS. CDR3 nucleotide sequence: TGTGCCAGCAGTGAGCCCGGCTTGGTCCGCGGGAACGAGCAGTACTTC. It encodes CASSEPGLVRGNEQYF.